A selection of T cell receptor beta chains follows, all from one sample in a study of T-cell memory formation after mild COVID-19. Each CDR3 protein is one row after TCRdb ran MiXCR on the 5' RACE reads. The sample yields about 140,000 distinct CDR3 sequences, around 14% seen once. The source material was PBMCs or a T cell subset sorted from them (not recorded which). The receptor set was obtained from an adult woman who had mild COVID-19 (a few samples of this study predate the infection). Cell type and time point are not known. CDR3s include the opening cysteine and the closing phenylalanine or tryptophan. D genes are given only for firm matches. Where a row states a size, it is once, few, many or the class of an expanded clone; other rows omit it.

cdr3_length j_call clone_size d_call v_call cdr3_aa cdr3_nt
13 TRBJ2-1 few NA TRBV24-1 CATTEGYYNEQFF TGTGCCACCACGGAGGGGTACTACAATGAGCAGTTCTTC
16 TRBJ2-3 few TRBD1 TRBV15 CATSRDKGRGTDTQYF TGTGCCACCAGCAGAGATAAGGGCAGGGGGACAGATACGCAGTATTTT
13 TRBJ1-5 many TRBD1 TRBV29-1 CSVGRGLGQPQHF TGCAGCGTTGGCAGGGGGCTAGGTCAGCCCCAGCATTTT
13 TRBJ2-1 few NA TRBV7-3 CASGESSYNEQFF TGTGCCAGCGGCGAGAGCTCCTACAATGAGCAGTTCTTC
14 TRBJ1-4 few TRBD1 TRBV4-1 CASRDRGENEKLFF TGCGCCAGCAGGGACAGGGGGGAAAATGAAAAACTGTTTTTT
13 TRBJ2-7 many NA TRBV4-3 CASSQESAYEQYF TGCGCCAGCAGCCAAGAATCGGCTTACGAGCAGTACTTC
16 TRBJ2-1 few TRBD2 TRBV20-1 CSATGLAGFSYNEQFF TGCAGTGCTACGGGACTAGCGGGATTCTCCTACAATGAGCAGTTCTTC
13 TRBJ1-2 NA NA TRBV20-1 CSAVDQVSYGYTF TGCAGTGCTGTCGATCAAGTCAGCTATGGCTACACCTTC
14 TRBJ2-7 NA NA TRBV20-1 CSARDLEESYEQYF TGCAGTGCTAGAGATCTAGAGGAGAGCTACGAGCAGTACTTC
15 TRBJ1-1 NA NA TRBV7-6 CASSLTFQGMTEAFF TGTGCCAGCAGCTTAACTTTCCAGGGAATGACTGAAGCTTTCTTT
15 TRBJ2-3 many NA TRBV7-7 CASSPGRGYTDTQYF TGTGCCAGCAGCCCCGGCCGGGGCTACACAGATACGCAGTATTTT
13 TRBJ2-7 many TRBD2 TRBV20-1 CSARRAGGAEQYF TGCAGTGCTAGACGGGCGGGAGGTGCCGAGCAGTACTTC
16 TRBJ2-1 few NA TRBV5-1 CASSLVRPDRPNEQFF TGCGCCAGCAGCTTGGTGAGACCCGACAGACCGAATGAGCAGTTCTTC
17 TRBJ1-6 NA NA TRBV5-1 CASSPIQGAVYNSPLHF TGCGCCAGCAGCCCCATACAGGGTGCCGTCTATAATTCACCCCTCCACTTT
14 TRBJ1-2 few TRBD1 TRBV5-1 CASSTGQGNYGYTF TGCGCCAGCAGCACCGGACAGGGGAACTATGGCTACACCTTC
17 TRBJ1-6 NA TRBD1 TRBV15 CATSRAPRTGDNSPLHF TGTGCCACCAGCAGAGCCCCACGGACAGGGGATAATTCACCCCTCCACTTT
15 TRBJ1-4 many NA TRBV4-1 CASSQAGTGREKLFF TGCGCCAGCAGCCAAGCCGGGACCGGACGCGAAAAACTGTTTTTT
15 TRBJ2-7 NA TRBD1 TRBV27 CASSRDRDSTYEQYF TGTGCCAGCAGCCGTGACCGGGACAGCACCTACGAGCAGTACTTC
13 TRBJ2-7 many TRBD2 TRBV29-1 CSATSGPHYEQYF TGCAGCGCGACTAGCGGACCCCACTACGAGCAGTACTTC
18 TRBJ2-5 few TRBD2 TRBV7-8 CASSLPYGAGGSEETQYF TGTGCCAGCAGCTTACCCTATGGTGCGGGAGGCTCTGAAGAGACCCAGTACTTC
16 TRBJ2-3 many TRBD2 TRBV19 CASSIGRGLLTDTQYF TGTGCCAGTAGTATCGGGAGGGGACTTCTCACAGATACGCAGTATTTT
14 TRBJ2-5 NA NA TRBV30 CAWSSGTWQETQYF TGTGCCTGGAGTTCTGGGACGTGGCAAGAGACCCAGTACTTC
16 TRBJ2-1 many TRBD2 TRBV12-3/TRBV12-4 CASSLIAGVVHNEQFF TGTGCCAGCAGTTTAATCGCGGGAGTAGTCCACAATGAGCAGTTCTTC
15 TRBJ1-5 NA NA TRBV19 CASTPYRASNQPQHF TGTGCCAGTACCCCGTACAGGGCGAGCAATCAGCCCCAGCATTTT
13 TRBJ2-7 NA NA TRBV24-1 CATSGTPSYEQYF TGTGCCACCAGCGGGACACCCTCCTACGAGCAGTACTTC
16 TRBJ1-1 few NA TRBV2 CASSVVGVGSDTEAFF TGTGCCAGCAGTGTAGTAGGGGTCGGGTCGGACACTGAAGCTTTCTTT
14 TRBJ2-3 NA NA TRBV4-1 CASSFDSSTDTQYF TGCGCCAGCAGCTTCGACAGTAGCACAGATACGCAGTATTTT
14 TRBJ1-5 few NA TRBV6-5 CASSYKFSNQPQHF TGTGCCAGCAGTTACAAGTTTAGCAATCAGCCCCAGCATTTT
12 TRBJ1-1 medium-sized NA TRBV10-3 CAISESPPEAFF TGTGCCATCAGTGAGTCTCCCCCTGAAGCTTTCTTT
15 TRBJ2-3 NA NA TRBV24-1 CATSDSTGVTDTQYF TGTGCCACCAGTGATTCCACCGGGGTTACAGATACGCAGTATTTT
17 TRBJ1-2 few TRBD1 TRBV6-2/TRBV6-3 CASSTGTGGPSFYGYTF TGTGCCAGCAGTACCGGGACAGGGGGACCATCTTTCTATGGCTACACCTTC
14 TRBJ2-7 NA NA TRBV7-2 CASSSAQVAYEQYF TGTGCCAGCAGCTCCGCCCAGGTCGCCTACGAGCAGTACTTC
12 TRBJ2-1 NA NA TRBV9 CASSPDYNEQFF TGTGCCAGCAGTCCTGACTACAATGAGCAGTTCTTC
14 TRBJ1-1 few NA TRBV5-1 CASSSDRLNTEAFF TGCGCCAGCAGCTCGGACAGACTGAACACTGAAGCTTTCTTT
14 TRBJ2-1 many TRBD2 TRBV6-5 CASSYLADYNEQFF TGTGCCAGCAGTTACCTAGCGGACTACAATGAGCAGTTCTTC
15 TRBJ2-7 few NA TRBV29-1 CSVELAGAGYYEQYF TGCAGCGTTGAATTAGCAGGGGCCGGATATTACGAGCAGTACTTC
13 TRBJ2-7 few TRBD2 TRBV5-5 CASSPPGAGEQYF TGTGCCAGCAGCCCCCCCGGAGCGGGGGAGCAGTACTTC
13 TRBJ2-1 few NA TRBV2 CASSRRGYNEQFF TGTGCCAGCAGTCGGAGGGGCTACAATGAGCAGTTCTTC
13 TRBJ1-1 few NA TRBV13 CASSLYRDTEAFF TGTGCCAGCAGCTTATACAGGGACACTGAAGCTTTCTTT
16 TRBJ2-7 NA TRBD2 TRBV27 CASSSLLAGLTYEQYF TGTGCCAGCAGTTCCTTACTAGCGGGGCTTACCTACGAGCAGTACTTC
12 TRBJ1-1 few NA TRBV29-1 CSVVGGTTEAFF TGCAGCGTAGTTGGGGGGACCACTGAAGCTTTCTTT
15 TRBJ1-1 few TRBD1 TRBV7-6 CASSLGQGWLSEAFF TGTGCCAGCAGCTTAGGACAGGGATGGCTCTCTGAAGCTTTCTTT
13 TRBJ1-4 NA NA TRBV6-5 CASGAGPLVELFF TGTGCCAGCGGGGCAGGGCCATTGGTGGAACTGTTTTTT
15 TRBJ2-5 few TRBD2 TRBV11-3 CASSRTSGSSETQYF TGTGCCAGCAGCCGGACTAGCGGGAGTAGTGAGACCCAGTACTTC
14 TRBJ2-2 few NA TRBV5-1 CASSDLARTGELFF TGCGCCAGCAGTGACCTAGCGCGCACCGGGGAGCTGTTTTTT
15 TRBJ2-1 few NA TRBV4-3 CASSQVRSSYNEQFF TGCGCCAGCAGCCAAGTTAGGAGCTCCTACAATGAGCAGTTCTTC
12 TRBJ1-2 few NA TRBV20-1 CSASDRLNGYTF TGCAGTGCTAGTGACAGGCTCAATGGCTACACCTTC
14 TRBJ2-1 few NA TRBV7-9 CASSFSGSSHEQFF TGTGCCAGCAGCTTCAGCGGTAGTTCCCATGAGCAGTTCTTC
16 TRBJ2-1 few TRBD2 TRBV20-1 CSARVGLAAPYNEQFF TGCAGTGCTAGAGTGGGGCTAGCGGCCCCCTACAATGAGCAGTTCTTC
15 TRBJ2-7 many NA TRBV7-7 CASSLADGGAYEQYF TGTGCTAGCAGCTTAGCGGACGGGGGTGCCTACGAGCAGTACTTC
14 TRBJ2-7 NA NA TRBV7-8 CASSLLVDPDEQYF TGTGCCAGCAGCTTACTGGTAGATCCGGACGAGCAGTACTTC
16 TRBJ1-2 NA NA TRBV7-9 CASINDRDLNTGGYTF TGTGCCAGCATCAACGACCGGGACCTCAACACTGGGGGCTACACCTTC
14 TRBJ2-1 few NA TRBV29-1 CSVEGLVGANEQFF TGCAGCGTTGAAGGCTTGGTGGGGGCGAATGAGCAGTTCTTC
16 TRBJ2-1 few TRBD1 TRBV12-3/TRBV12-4 CASSYSPGQGFDEQFF TGTGCCAGCAGTTATAGCCCGGGACAGGGTTTCGATGAGCAGTTCTTC
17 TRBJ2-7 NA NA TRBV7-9 CASSLTDDIYRSYEQYF TGTGCCAGCAGCTTAACAGACGACATCTATCGCTCCTACGAGCAGTACTTC
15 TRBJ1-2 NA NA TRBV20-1 CSARLGPGAYYGYTF TGCAGTGCTAGATTAGGCCCAGGGGCTTACTATGGCTACACCTTC
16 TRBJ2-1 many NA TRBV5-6 CASSLEQGRSGNEQFF TGTGCCAGCAGCTTGGAACAGGGGAGGTCGGGCAATGAGCAGTTCTTC
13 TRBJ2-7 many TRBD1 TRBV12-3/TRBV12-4 CASSGTVSGEQYF TGTGCCAGCAGCGGGACAGTTTCAGGCGAGCAGTACTTC
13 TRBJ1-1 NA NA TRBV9 CASSVGGATEAFF TGTGCCAGCAGCGTCGGGGGAGCCACGGAAGCTTTCTTT